This TCR beta chain stems from a study of blood T cell repertoires in COVID-19. The protocol was immunoSEQ multiplex PCR, while the TCRdb copy is restricted to in-frame clones and leaves out a portion. Of 120,000 or so clones listed, about four fifths are singletons. The V and J ends lost 4 bases and 10 bases, in that order; junction bases with no gene match: 12. Germline V gene data show CDR1 as KGHSH and CDR2 as LQKENI. The CDR3 extends over 14 amino acids. The TCR comes from a man aged 65-85 years with acute or convalescent COVID-19. The chain is built from TRBV18 and TRBJ2-7; 8 bases map to TRBD2. What was sequenced was peripheral blood. DNA for the CDR3: TGTGCCAGCTCACGAGGCGGGGGGACCGGGGGACAGTACTTC. This translates into CASSRGGGTGGQYF.